The 21 T cell receptor beta chains below all came from one sample that was sequenced in a study of T-cell memory formation after mild COVID-19. TCRdb re-analysed the 5' RACE reads in MiXCR, keeping a single row per CDR3 protein. The sample records almost 550,000 distinct CDR3 sequences, about a fifth being singletons. Sequencing was carried out using PBMCs or a T cell subset sorted from them (not recorded which). The receptors shown here come from an adult woman who had mild COVID-19 (a few samples of this study predate the infection). Cell type and time point are not known.

This clonotype was seen only a few times. DNA for the CDR3: TGTGCCACGAGGGGACAGGCGAACACTGAAGCTTTCTTT. This encodes CATRGQANTEAFF. The chain joins TRBV24-1 to TRBJ1-1; 8 nucleotides line up with TRBD1. The ends lost 10 bases at V and 1 base at J; junction bases unmatched: 4. CDR3 size: 13 residues. Per germline, CDR1 KGHDR and CDR2 SFDVKD.

This clonotype has a handful of counts. CDR3 DNA: TGTGCCAGCAGCTTAGCACCGACAGGTAGATCCTACGAGCAGTACTTC. Its protein product is CASSLAPTGRSYEQYF. V usage is TRBV7-9 and J usage is TRBJ2-7; weak D call: TRBD1 (6 bases). The CDR3 has 16 residues. CDR1 and CDR2 from the germline V gene are SEHNR and FQNEAQ (reference sequence). Deletions cut 0 bases from V and 1 base from J, with 13 bases between.

This clonotype was observed a handful of times. The chain uses TRBV7-9 and TRBJ1-1; D gene ambiguous. V lost 4 bases to trimming and J lost 0 bases, with 12 bases between them. The CDR3 extends over 15 amino acids. The germline gives CDR1 SEHNR, CDR2 FQNEAQ (reference sequence). CDR3 DNA sequence: TGTGCCAGCAGCTCGGTAAAAGGATTGAACACTGAAGCTTTCTTT. Its protein product is CASSSVKGLNTEAFF.

The chain is built from TRBV9 and TRBJ2-7; 9 bases map to TRBD1. Germline-derived CDR1 and CDR2 are SGDLS and YYNGEE. V lost 3 bases and J lost 6; bases outside the gene matches: 7. The length of the CDR3 is 14 residues. CDR3 loop: CASSGGTGSVEQYF. The CDR3 DNA reads as TGTGCCAGCAGCGGGGGGACAGGGAGCGTCGAGCAGTACTTC.

The rearrangement joins TRBV5-6 to TRBJ1-1, with 7 bases fitting TRBD1. This CDR3 region has 15 residues. Germline V CDR1 and CDR2: SGHDT, YYEEEE. V lost 0 bases to trimming and J lost 6 bases; unmatched junction nucleotides: 8. The CDR3: CASSLGGRGDPEAFF. DNA of the CDR3: TGTGCCAGCAGCTTGGGGGGCAGGGGGGACCCTGAAGCTTTCTTT.

The rearrangement uses TRBV3-1 and TRBJ2-5; the D gene could be TRBD1 or TRBD2 (6 bases each). The CDR3 runs 15 residues. Trimming left V 1 base short and J 6 bases short, with 15 bases between. Germline V gene lookup returns CDR1 LGHDT and CDR2 YNNKEL (reference sequence). CDR3: CASSQGSPGAKTQYF. CDR3 coding DNA: TGTGCCAGCAGCCAAGGCTCCCCGGGGGCAAAGACCCAGTACTTC.

This chain joins TRBV10-3 and TRBJ2-2; D could derive from TRBD1 or TRBD2 (5 bases each). Germline V gene sequence: CDR1 ENHRY, CDR2 SYGVKD. V lost 2 bases to trimming and J lost 1 base, with 11 bases between them. The CDR3 loop spans 16 amino acids. CDR3 sequence (DNA): TGTGCCATCAGTGAGCTCGGGACGGTGAACACCGGGGAGCTGTTTTTT. This translates into CAISELGTVNTGELFF.

This clonotype showed up many times. The rearrangement joins TRBV27 to TRBJ2-1; D unclear. CDR3 length equals 15 residues. Germline V gene sequence: CDR1 MNHEY, CDR2 SMNVEV (reference sequence). Trimming took off 3 bases at V and 0 bases at J, with 9 bases between the two ends. CDR3 protein: CASSLDPSSYNEQFF. In nucleotides, the CDR3 is TGTGCCAGCAGTTTGGACCCGAGCTCCTACAATGAGCAGTTCTTC.

Only a few counts were recorded for this clonotype. The chain employs TRBV20-1 and TRBJ1-4; D possibly corresponds to TRBD1 (6 bases). CDR3 length equals 15 residues. The V and J ends lost 3 bases and 6 bases respectively, with 17 bases between them. The V gene's germline CDR1 is DFQATT and CDR2 SNEGSKA (reference sequence). In DNA form, the CDR3 reads TGCAGTGCTAGTCGCCTCCCCGGGGGGCATGAAAAACTGTTTTTT. Translating it yields CSASRLPGGHEKLFF.

The chain joins TRBV7-9 to TRBJ2-7; D may be TRBD1 or TRBD2 (5 bases each). This CDR3 comprises 13 residues. Trimming removed 6 bases from V and 0 bases from J, with 9 bases in between. Germline loops: CDR1 SEHNR, CDR2 FQNEAQ (reference sequence). CDR3 nucleotide sequence: TGTGCCAGCAGGGCAGGGAGCTCCTACGAGCAGTACTTC. Protein: CASRAGSSYEQYF.

Only a few counts were recorded for this clonotype. This sequence joins TRBV20-1 and TRBJ2-7, with D possibly being TRBD1 (6 bases). Trimming left V 3 bases short and J 3 bases short, with 12 bases between. The germline V gene encodes CDR1 DFQATT and CDR2 SNEGSKA (reference sequence). CDR3 length equals 13 residues. The CDR3 sequence: CSARSGADYEQYF. In DNA form, the CDR3 reads TGCAGTGCTAGGTCAGGGGCGGACTACGAGCAGTACTTC.

This clonotype has more than one count but fewer than ten. This sequence joins TRBV4-1 and TRBJ2-2, with a tentative D call TRBD1 (6 bases). CDR1 and CDR2 (germline): MGHRA, YSYEKL. V was pared by 4 bases and J by 6 bases, with 12 bases between. There are 14 residues in the CDR3. The CDR3 reads CASSRQALAGELFF. CDR3 sequence (DNA): TGCGCCAGCAGCCGACAGGCCTTGGCCGGGGAGCTGTTTTTT.

The V gene is TRBV12-3 or TRBV12-4, the J gene TRBJ2-5; no clear D gene. The CDR3 spans 12 residues. The germline V and J ends were trimmed by 2 bases and 5 bases, with 6 bases remaining between them. CDR3 loop: CASSLTFETQYF. CDR3 DNA sequence: TGTGCCAGCAGTTTAACCTTTGAGACCCAGTACTTC.

V is TRBV10-3 and J is TRBJ2-5; a weak D match, TRBD1 (5 bases). CDR3 size: 13 residues. The germline V gene encodes CDR1 ENHRY and CDR2 SYGVKD. V was shortened by 6 bases and J by 5 bases, with 13 bases between the two germline ends. DNA of the CDR3: TGTGCCATCAGCCCCCTCGCAGGGGAGACCCAGTACTTC. Residues: CAISPLAGETQYF.

The J gene is TRBJ2-7, the V gene TRBV11-2, with 7 bases lining up with TRBD2. Germline CDR1 is SGHAT and CDR2 is FQNNGV. The CDR3 is 15 amino acids. The junction had 14 bases not matched to a gene; V was cut back by 4 bases and J by 8 bases. CDR3 loop: CASSSLAESGGKQYF. CDR3 in DNA: TGTGCCAGCAGCTCGCTAGCGGAGTCCGGTGGCAAGCAGTACTTC. Filled out from reference TRBV11-2 and TRBJ2-7, the complete variable domain reads EAGVAQSPRYKIIEKRQSVAFWCNPISGHATLYWYQQILGQGPKLLIQFQNNGVVDDSQLPKDRFSAERLKGVDSTLKIQPAKLEDSAVYLCASSSLAESGGKQYFGPGTRLTVT.

This clonotype came up many times. The V gene is TRBV7-9, the J gene TRBJ2-1; D ambiguous. The germline CDR1 and CDR2 sequences are SEHNR and FQNEAQ (reference sequence). The CDR3 loop spans 15 amino acids. V shed 1 base and J shed 0 bases, with 7 bases lying between them. The CDR3 nucleotides read TGTGCCAGCAGCTTAGGAGGTCCCTCCTACAATGAGCAGTTCTTC. Protein: CASSLGGPSYNEQFF.

This clonotype has only a few counts. The V and J genes are TRBV27 and TRBJ1-5; tentatively, D is TRBD1 (6 bases). Deletions cut 4 bases from V and 4 bases from J, with 11 bases between. CDR1 is MNHEY, CDR2 SMNVEV, per germline (reference sequence). The CDR3 runs to 14 residues. The CDR3 DNA follows: TGTGCCAGCAGTTGGACAGTGTCGAATCAGCCCCAGCATTTT. The encoded protein is CASSWTVSNQPQHF.

This clonotype appeared once. This chain joins TRBV7-9 and TRBJ1-1, with a weak D call TRBD1 (5 bases). V was shortened by 5 bases and J by 5 bases, with 12 bases between the two germline ends. This CDR3 is 13 amino acids long. The V gene's germline CDR1 is SEHNR and CDR2 FQNEAQ (reference sequence). The CDR3 DNA reads as TGTGCCAGCAGCCCCTGGACAACAACTGAAGCTTTCTTT. Protein sequence: CASSPWTTTEAFF.

This chain joins TRBV20-1 and TRBJ1-1, with a possible D match to TRBD1 (5 bases). Germline V lookup: CDR1 DFQATT, CDR2 SNEGSKA (reference sequence). The length of the CDR3 is 14 residues. Deletions cut 0 bases from V and 5 bases from J, with 13 bases between. The CDR3 DNA is TGCAGTGCTAGAGATCGCCAGGGAGGAACTGAAGCTTTCTTT. Its translation is CSARDRQGGTEAFF.

V gene TRBV7-8 combines with J gene TRBJ2-1; 13 nucleotides match TRBD2. The CDR3 totals 17 residues. Germline V gives CDR1 SGHVS, CDR2 FQNEAQ. V lost 5 bases and J lost 7; bases outside the gene matches: 11. The DNA of the CDR3 is TGTGCCAGCAGCATACTAGCGGGGGGGCCCCTGGGTAATGAGCAGTTCTTC. Its protein product is CASSILAGGPLGNEQFF.

The chain joins TRBV4-2 to TRBJ1-1, with 10 nucleotides matching TRBD1. The V and J ends lost 3 bases and 5 bases, in that order; junction bases with no gene match: 15. This CDR3 region has 18 residues. Germline V lookup: CDR1 LGHNA, CDR2 YNFKEQ. The CDR3 is CASSHPETGGTWRTEAFF. The CDR3 region has the DNA TGTGCCAGCAGCCACCCGGAGACAGGGGGCACGTGGAGGACTGAAGCTTTCTTT.